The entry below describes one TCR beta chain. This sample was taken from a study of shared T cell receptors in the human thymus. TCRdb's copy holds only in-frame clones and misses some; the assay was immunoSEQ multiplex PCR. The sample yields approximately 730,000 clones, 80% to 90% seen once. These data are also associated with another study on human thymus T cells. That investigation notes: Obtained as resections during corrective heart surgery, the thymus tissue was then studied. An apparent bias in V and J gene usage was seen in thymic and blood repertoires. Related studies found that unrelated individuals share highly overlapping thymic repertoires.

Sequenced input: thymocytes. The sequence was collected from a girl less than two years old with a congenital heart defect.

CDR3 sequence: CATSGPGREVYEQYF. The CDR3 nucleotides read TGTGCCACCAGCGGCCCGGGACGGGAGGTCTACGAGCAGTACTTC. The chain is built from TRBV15 and TRBJ2-7; 7 bases map to TRBD2. The V and J ends lost 5 bases and 3 bases, in that order; junction bases with no gene match: 10. Germline values: CDR1 LNHNV, CDR2 YYDKDF (reference sequence). The CDR3 totals 15 residues. Combining the CDR3 with reference TRBV15 and TRBJ2-7 gives the whole variable domain DAMVIQNPRYQVTQFGKPVTLSCSQTLNHNVMYWYQQKSSQAPKLLFHYYDKDFNNEADTPDNFQSRRPNTSFCFLDIRSPGLGDTAMYLCATSGPGREVYEQYFGPGTRLTVT.